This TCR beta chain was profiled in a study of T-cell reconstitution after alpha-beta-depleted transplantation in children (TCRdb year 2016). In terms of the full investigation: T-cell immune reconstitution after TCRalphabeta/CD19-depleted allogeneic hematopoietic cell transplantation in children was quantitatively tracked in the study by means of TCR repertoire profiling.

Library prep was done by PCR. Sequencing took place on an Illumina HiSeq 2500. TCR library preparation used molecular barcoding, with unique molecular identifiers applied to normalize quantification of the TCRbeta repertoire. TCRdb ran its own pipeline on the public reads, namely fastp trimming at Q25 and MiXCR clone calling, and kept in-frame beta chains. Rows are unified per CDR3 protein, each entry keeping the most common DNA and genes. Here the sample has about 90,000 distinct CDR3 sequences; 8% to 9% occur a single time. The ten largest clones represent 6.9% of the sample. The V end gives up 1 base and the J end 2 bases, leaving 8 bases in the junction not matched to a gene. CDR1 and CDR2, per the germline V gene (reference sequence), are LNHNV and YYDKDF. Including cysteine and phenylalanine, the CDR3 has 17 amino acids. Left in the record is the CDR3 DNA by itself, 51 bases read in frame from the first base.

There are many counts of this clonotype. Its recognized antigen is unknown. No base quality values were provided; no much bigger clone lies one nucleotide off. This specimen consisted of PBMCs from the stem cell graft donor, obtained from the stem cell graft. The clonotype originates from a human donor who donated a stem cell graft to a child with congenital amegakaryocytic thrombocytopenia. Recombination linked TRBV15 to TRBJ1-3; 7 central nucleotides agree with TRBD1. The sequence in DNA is TGTGCCACCAGCAGAGGCCTCTCGACAGGGACTGGAAACACCATATATTTT. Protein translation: CATSRGLSTGTGNTIYF.